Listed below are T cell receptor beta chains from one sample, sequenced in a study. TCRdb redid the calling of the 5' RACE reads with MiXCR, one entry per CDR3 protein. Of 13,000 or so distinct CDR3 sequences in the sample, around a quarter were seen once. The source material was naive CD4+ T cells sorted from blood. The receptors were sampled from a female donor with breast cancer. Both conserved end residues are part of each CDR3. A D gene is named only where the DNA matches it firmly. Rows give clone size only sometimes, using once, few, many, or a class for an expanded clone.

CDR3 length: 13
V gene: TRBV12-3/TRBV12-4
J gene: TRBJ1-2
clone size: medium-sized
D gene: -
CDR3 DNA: TGTGCCAGCAGTCCTACAGGGTACTATGGCTACACCTTC
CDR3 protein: CASSPTGYYGYTF

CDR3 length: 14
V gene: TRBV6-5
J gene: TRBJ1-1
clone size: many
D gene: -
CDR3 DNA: TGTGCCAGCAGTTACCGGGCCGGGGGGACTGAAGCTTTCTTT
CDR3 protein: CASSYRAGGTEAFF

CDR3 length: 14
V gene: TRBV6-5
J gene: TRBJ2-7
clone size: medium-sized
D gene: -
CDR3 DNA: TGTGCCAGCAGTTACGGACCCTTGAGCGGCGAGCAGTACTTC
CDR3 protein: CASSYGPLSGEQYF

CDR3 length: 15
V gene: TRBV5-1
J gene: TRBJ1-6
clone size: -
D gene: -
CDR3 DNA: TGCGCCAGCAGCTTGGCCACAACCTATAATTCACCCCTCCACTTT
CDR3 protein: CASSLATTYNSPLHF

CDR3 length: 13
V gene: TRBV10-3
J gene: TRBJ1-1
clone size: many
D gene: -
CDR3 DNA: TGTGCCATCAGTGCCCCAGCGAACACTGAAGCTTTCTTT
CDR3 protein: CAISAPANTEAFF

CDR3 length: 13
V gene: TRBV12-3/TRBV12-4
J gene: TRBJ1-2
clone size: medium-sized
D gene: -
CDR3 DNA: TGTGCCAGCAGTTTAGTGGGGTTCTATGGCTACACCTTC
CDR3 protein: CASSLVGFYGYTF

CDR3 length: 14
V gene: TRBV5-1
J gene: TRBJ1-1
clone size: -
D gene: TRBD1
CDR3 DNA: TGCGCCAGCAGCTTTTCAGGGGGGATCACTGAAGCTTTCTTT
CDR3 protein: CASSFSGGITEAFF

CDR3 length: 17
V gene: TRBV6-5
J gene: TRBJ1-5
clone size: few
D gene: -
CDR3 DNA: TGTGCCAGCAGCCGATACCGGACAGCGCATAGCAATCAGCCCCAGCATTTT
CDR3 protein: CASSRYRTAHSNQPQHF

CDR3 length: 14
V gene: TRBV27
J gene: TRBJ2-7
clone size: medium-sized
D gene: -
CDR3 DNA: TGTGCCAGCAGTTACGGACTGGGGACCTACGAGCAGTACTTC
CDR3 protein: CASSYGLGTYEQYF

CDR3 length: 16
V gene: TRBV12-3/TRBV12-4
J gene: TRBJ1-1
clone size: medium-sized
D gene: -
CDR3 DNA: TGTGCCAGCACCGCCTTTGGGGGGCTGAGGAACACTGAAGCTTTCTTT
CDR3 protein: CASTAFGGLRNTEAFF

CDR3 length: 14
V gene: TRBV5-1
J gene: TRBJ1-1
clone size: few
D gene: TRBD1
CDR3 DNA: TGCGCCAGCAGCACCGGACAGGAGGGCACTGAAGCTTTCTTT
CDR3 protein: CASSTGQEGTEAFF

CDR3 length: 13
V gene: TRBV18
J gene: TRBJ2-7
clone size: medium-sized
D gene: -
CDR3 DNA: TGTGCCAGCTCCCGGACGGAATCCTACGAGCAGTACTTC
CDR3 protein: CASSRTESYEQYF

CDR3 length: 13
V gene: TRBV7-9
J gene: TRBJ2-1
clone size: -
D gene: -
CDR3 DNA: TGTGCCAGCAGCGTGACTCGCTCCGGTGAGCAGTTCTTC
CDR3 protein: CASSVTRSGEQFF

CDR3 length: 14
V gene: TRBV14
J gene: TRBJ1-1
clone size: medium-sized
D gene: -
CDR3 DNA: TGTGCCAGCAGCCAAGAGAGGAGAGCCACTGAAGCTTTCTTT
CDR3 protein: CASSQERRATEAFF

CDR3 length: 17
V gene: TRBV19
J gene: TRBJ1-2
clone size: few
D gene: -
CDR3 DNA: TGTGCCAGTAGTATTTGGCCCGCAGGGAGGACTAACTATGGCTACACCTTC
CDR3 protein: CASSIWPAGRTNYGYTF

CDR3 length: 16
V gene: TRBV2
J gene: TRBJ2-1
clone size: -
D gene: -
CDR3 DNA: TGTGCCAGCAAGGATAGCGTTAAGAGCTCCTACAATGAGCAGTTCTTC
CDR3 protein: CASKDSVKSSYNEQFF